The 27 T cell receptor beta chains listed next were all sequenced from one sample in a study of vaccination effects on CD4 cells after COVID-19. These receptors lack a known antigen. Only in-frame clones appear in the TCRdb table, and some are missing; sequencing was by immunoSEQ multiplex PCR. The top ten hold 10% to 13% of the sample, which has approximately 30,000 clones, approximately 75% seen once. Antigen-specific CD4+ T cells were expanded (with viral peptide pools) by the ViraFEST assay ahead of sequencing. Isolating CD4+ T cells followed around nine days of culture. Vaccinated recipients, who were negative for nucleocapsid antibodies, had no history of SARS-CoV-2 infection. This specimen was CD4+ T cells from PBMCs cultured with SARS-CoV-2 spike peptides, taken before COVID-19 vaccination. Every receptor here comes from a human donor who received a COVID-19 vaccine.

In its sample, this clone was seen a few times. The chain links TRBV19 to TRBJ1-2, with 7 bases lining up with TRBD1. CDR3 size: 22 residues. Germline V gene sequence: CDR1 LNHDA, CDR2 SQIVND (reference sequence). The J segment lost 4 bases and the V segment lost 5 bases, leaving 31 bases of the junction unmatched. CDR3 nucleotide sequence: TGTGCCAGTAGTCCAATCGGCAGGGGGGCTCCCCCTATACGAAGGGTGGGCTATGGCTACACCTTC. It encodes CASSPIGRGAPPIRRVGYGYTF.

The chain employs TRBV9 and TRBJ2-2; 9 positions match TRBD2. The CDR3 is made up of 17 amino acids. J was trimmed by 5 bases and V by 5 bases; bases with no gene match: 13. Looked up from germline, CDR1 is SGDLS and CDR2 is YYNGEE. CDR3 sequence: CASRELAGEAGTGELFF. In DNA form, the CDR3 reads TGTGCCAGCAGGGAATTAGCGGGAGAGGCGGGTACCGGGGAGCTGTTTTTT. Full variable domain (rest looked up from reference TRBV9 and TRBJ2-2): DSGVTQTPKHLITATGQRVTLRCSPRSGDLSVYWYQQSLDQGLQFLIQYYNGEERAKGNILERFSAQQFPDLHSELNLSSLELGDSALYFCASRELAGEAGTGELFFGEGSRLTVL.

This sequence joins TRBV2 and TRBJ1-6; D is possibly TRBD1 (6 bases). The CDR3 contains 14 residues. V dropped 6 bases and J dropped 7 bases, with 13 bases sitting between them. Germline lookup yields CDR1 SNHLY and CDR2 FYNNEI. The CDR3 DNA is TGTGCCAGCAGGGGGGCAAGGGAGAATTCACCCCTCCACTTT. Protein: CASRGARENSPLHF.

V is TRBV9 and J is TRBJ2-7; either TRBD1 or TRBD2 may supply D (5 bases each). Between the trimmed V and J ends, which lost 1 base and 5 bases, there was a span of 28 bases. This CDR3 spans 19 amino acids. CDR1 and CDR2 from the germline V gene are SGDLS and YYNGEE. The CDR3 is CASSVNPVPSGTPDHEQYF. CDR3 in DNA: TGTGCCAGCAGCGTAAACCCCGTTCCGTCCGGGACCCCGGACCACGAGCAGTACTTC.

The V and J genes are TRBV6-2 or TRBV6-3 and TRBJ1-6, with D possibly matching TRBD1 (5 bases). Trimming stripped 6 bases from V and 9 bases from J, with 21 bases between. The CDR3 loop spans 16 amino acids. Germline CDR1 reads MNHEY; CDR2 reads SVGEGT. DNA for the CDR3: TGTGCCAGCAGCCGCCGGGGGTGGCGGAATTCTTCACCCCTCCACTTT. Its protein product is CASSRRGWRNSSPLHF.

The chain couples TRBV7-9 to TRBJ2-1, with D possibly being TRBD2 (5 bases). Germline V gene sequence: CDR1 SEHNR, CDR2 FQNEAQ (reference sequence). With 5 bases removed from V and 0 bases from J, the gap between germline ends came to 14 bases. The CDR3 runs to 16 residues. The CDR3 DNA sequence: TGTGCCAGCAGCCCCCCCGCGGGCGCCTCCTACAATGAGCAGTTCTTC. It encodes CASSPPAGASYNEQFF.

This chain links TRBV27 with TRBJ2-1, with 7 bases identical to TRBD1. Trimming at V came to 5 bases and at J to 3 bases, leaving 10 bases not matched to a gene. This CDR3 has 16 amino acids. The germline CDR1 and CDR2 sequences are MNHEY and SMNVEV (reference sequence). For the CDR3, the DNA is TGTGCCAGCAGTCAGTCCGGGGACAGCTTCTACAATGAGCAGTTCTTC. This encodes CASSQSGDSFYNEQFF.

This chain connects TRBV4-1 to TRBJ2-7; D is tentatively TRBD1 or TRBD2 (5 bases each). Germline CDR1 is MGHRA and CDR2 is YSYEKL. This CDR3 contains 14 residues. V lost 3 bases and J 1 base, leaving 10 bases between the germline ends. CDR3 loop: CASSQEDISYEQYF. The CDR3 coding sequence is TGCGCCAGCAGCCAGGAGGACATTTCCTACGAGCAGTACTTC.

This clone was seen a few times. This chain's CDR3 is CASSTQTRGSADTQYF. The CDR3 nucleotides read TGTGCCAGCAGCACCCAGACCCGGGGGTCGGCAGATACGCAGTATTTT. This chain joins TRBV5-6 and TRBJ2-3; tentative D call: TRBD2 (6 bases). This CDR3 is built from 16 residues. Trimming cost V 4 bases and J 4 bases, with 19 bases left between them. Per germline, CDR1 SGHDT and CDR2 YYEEEE.

For the CDR3, the DNA is TGTGCCAGCTCACCACAATCACTCTCTTCCTCTAACTATGGCTACACCTTC. Protein product: CASSPQSLSSSNYGYTF. The chain has TRBV18 and TRBJ1-2, with D uncertain. The CDR3 has 17 amino acids. Germline V gene data show CDR1 as KGHSH and CDR2 as LQKENI. The V end lost 1 base, the J end lost 0 bases, and 15 bases lay between the germline ends.

This clone was detected a few times. The V and J genes are TRBV5-1 and TRBJ2-2; 7 nucleotides agree with TRBD2. The CDR3 extends over 15 amino acids. Germline loops: CDR1 SGHRS, CDR2 YFSETQ. V was clipped by 3 bases and J by 0 bases; unmatched bases: 2. The DNA for the CDR3 is TGCGCCAGCAGCTGGGGGGGAGCGAACACCGGGGAGCTGTTTTTT. The encoded protein is CASSWGGANTGELFF.

The chain has TRBV19 and TRBJ2-1; TRBD1 matches 9 bases. Unmatched junction bases numbered 10, after V lost 6 bases and J lost 7 bases. The CDR3 consists of 15 residues. CDR1 and CDR2 (germline): LNHDA, SQIVND (reference sequence). The CDR3 DNA is TGTGCCAGTAGGACTCCGGGACAGGGTTCTAATGAGCAGTTCTTC. Protein: CASRTPGQGSNEQFF.

The rearrangement joins TRBV18 to TRBJ1-1; TRBD1 agrees at 9 bases. Trimming cost V 3 bases and J 3 bases; bases outside gene matches: 2. Per the germline V gene, CDR1 is KGHSH and CDR2 is LQKENI. The CDR3 is 14 residues long. CDR3 region: CASSPRDRDTEAFF. The CDR3 nucleotides are TGTGCCAGCTCACCCCGGGACAGGGACACTGAAGCTTTCTTT.

This chain uses TRBV5-1 with TRBJ2-1; 7 bases are shared with TRBD2. J was trimmed by 12 bases and V by 0 bases; bases with no gene match: 9. CDR1 and CDR2 (germline): SGHRS, YFSETQ. The CDR3 runs to 14 residues. CDR3 sequence (DNA): TGCGCCAGCAGCTTGGATCTAGCGGCCAGCTGGCAGTTCTTC. As protein: CASSLDLAASWQFF.

The J gene is TRBJ2-5, the V gene TRBV9; perhaps TRBD2 as D (7 bases). The V gene's germline CDR1 is SGDLS and CDR2 YYNGEE. CDR3 length: 15 amino acids. Trimming stripped 0 bases from V and 1 base from J, with 10 bases between. In DNA form, the CDR3 reads TGTGCCAGCAGCGTAGAGAGGGGGGGCCAAGAGACCCAGTACTTC. Translated: CASSVERGGQETQYF. Complete variable domain (other parts from reference TRBV9 and TRBJ2-5): DSGVTQTPKHLITATGQRVTLRCSPRSGDLSVYWYQQSLDQGLQFLIQYYNGEERAKGNILERFSAQQFPDLHSELNLSSLELGDSALYFCASSVERGGQETQYFGPGTRLLVL.

The chain combines TRBV11-2 with TRBJ2-1; D not certain. V dropped 0 bases and J dropped 2 bases, with 2 bases sitting between them. Germline V gene data show CDR1 as SGHAT and CDR2 as FQNNGV. This CDR3 is built from 13 residues. The CDR3 DNA follows: TGTGCCAGCAGCTTAGAGGCCTACAATGAGCAGTTCTTC. Its protein product is CASSLEAYNEQFF.

Notes on this clone: A read error may account for a junction end that differs from germline. The chain couples TRBV7-9 to TRBJ2-1, with 15 bases aligning to TRBD2. The CDR3 runs 19 residues. Germline V gene data show CDR1 as SEHNR and CDR2 as FQNEAQ (reference sequence). This CDR3 is CASSFGLAGGPFSHNEQFF. The CDR3 DNA is TGTGCCAGCAGCTTTGGACTAGCGGGGGGGCCTTTCTCCCACAATGAGCAGTTCTTC.

V and J are TRBV2 and TRBJ2-5, with D hard to call. The germline CDR1 and CDR2 sequences are SNHLY and FYNNEI. The germline V and J ends were trimmed by 7 bases and 4 bases, with 10 bases remaining between them. CDR3 size: 12 residues. CDR3: CASKPQVETQYF. CDR3 DNA sequence: TGTGCCAGCAAGCCCCAGGTAGAGACCCAGTACTTC.

J is TRBJ1-2 and V is TRBV5-1, with 11 bases that match TRBD1. From germline, CDR1 is SGHRS and CDR2 YFSETQ. The CDR3 runs 17 residues. Germline trimming cut 4 bases from V and 3 bases from J; bases unmatched to any gene: 11. In DNA form, the CDR3 reads TGCGCCAGCAGCATAGGACAGGGGGCTAGGATGGACTATGGCTACACCTTC. Protein product: CASSIGQGARMDYGYTF.

The V and J genes are TRBV2 and TRBJ2-5; 12 bases line up with TRBD1. Trimming removed 5 bases from V and 3 bases from J; junction bases left unmatched: 13. CDR1 is SNHLY, CDR2 FYNNEI, per germline. There are 18 residues in the CDR3. The CDR3 sequence: CASSRDRGQRFLEETQYF. As DNA, the CDR3 is TGTGCCAGCAGTAGGGACAGGGGGCAAAGGTTTTTGGAAGAGACCCAGTACTTC.

The genes are TRBV7-2 and TRBJ2-1; unclear D gene. The CDR3 covers 15 residues. Between the trimmed V and J ends, which lost 5 bases and 12 bases, there was a span of 23 bases. Germline V gene lookup returns CDR1 SGHTA and CDR2 FQGNSA. CDR3 residues: CASSPQSTRGSVQFF. The CDR3, as DNA: TGTGCCAGCAGCCCGCAATCTACCCGCGGCTCCGTGCAGTTCTTC.

The chain employs TRBV9 and TRBJ2-1, with D uncertain. The V gene's germline CDR1 is SGDLS and CDR2 YYNGEE. Trimming removed 2 bases at V and 1 base at J, with 10 bases between. There are 15 residues in the CDR3. The CDR3 sequence: CASSVNEGSYNEQFF. CDR3 nucleotides: TGTGCCAGCAGCGTTAATGAAGGGTCCTACAATGAGCAGTTCTTC.

The V call is TRBV7-8, the J call TRBJ2-3, with unresolved D. The CDR3 spans 15 residues. Germline-derived CDR1 and CDR2 are SGHVS and FQNEAQ. V was shortened by 4 bases and J by 2 bases, with 13 bases between the two germline ends. CDR3 DNA sequence: TGTGCCAGCAGCTCGCCCCGGAGCTCCACAGATACGCAGTATTTT. This sequence encodes CASSSPRSSTDTQYF.

V gene TRBV20-1 combines with J gene TRBJ1-2; D gene unclear. The CDR3 has 11 residues. Between the trimmed V and J ends, which lost 8 bases and 4 bases, there was a span of 11 bases. CDR1 is DFQATT and CDR2 is SNEGSKA in the germline V gene (reference sequence). CDR3: CSLGGSYGYTF. The CDR3 nucleotides are TGCAGTCTCGGCGGCAGCTATGGCTACACCTTC.

The rearrangement links TRBV6-6 to TRBJ1-4, with 8 bases aligning to TRBD1. CDR1 and CDR2 from the germline V gene are MNHNY and SVGAGI (reference sequence). The CDR3 has 13 amino acids. V was clipped by 7 bases and J by 4 bases; unmatched bases: 2. Here the CDR3 reads CASKDRGNEKLFF. The DNA for the CDR3 is TGTGCCAGCAAAGACAGGGGTAATGAAAAACTGTTTTTT.

The chain is built from TRBV5-4 and TRBJ1-1; D is ambiguous. This CDR3 is 13 amino acids long. V was clipped by 4 bases and J by 4 bases, with 11 bases between them. Germline lookup yields CDR1 SGHNT and CDR2 YYREEE (reference sequence). In nucleotides, the CDR3 is TGTGCCAGCAGCGGAAGAATTAGCACTGAAGCTTTCTTT. This sequence encodes CASSGRISTEAFF.

The chain links TRBV2 to TRBJ2-7; unclear D gene. The CDR3 covers 14 residues. The germline CDR1 and CDR2 sequences are SNHLY and FYNNEI. V was clipped by 7 bases and J by 5 bases, with 18 bases between them. CDR3: CASKLTSSPNEQYF. CDR3 sequence (DNA): TGTGCCAGCAAATTGACGTCGTCTCCTAACGAGCAGTACTTC.